This T cell receptor beta chain was recovered during a study of blood T cells in healthy people across ages. CDR1 is SGDLS, CDR2 YYNGEE, per germline. The length of the CDR3 is 13 residues. The V and J ends lost 7 bases and 1 base respectively, with 10 bases between them. Peripheral blood was drawn, about 9.1 milliliters per donor. Findings and caveats of the study: Older age coincided with a roughly linear decline in TCR beta diversity per million T cells. PBMCs went unsorted, and a conclusive naive versus antigen-experienced comparison was therefore prevented.

A second roughly 6 to 12 cycle PCR used barcoded and J-beta primers. Each CDR3 protein gets one entry after TCRdb re-called the 5' RACE reads with MiXCR. Counted here are 700,000 to 850,000 distinct CDR3 sequences, about 55% occurring once; the ten biggest clones make up about 38%. Note on this clonotype: Antigen specificity is unknown.

The sequence was obtained from a man older than 75 in good health. This chain uses TRBV9 with TRBJ2-3; D call uncertain. The sample was blood. This chain's CDR3 is CASGRVGTDTQYF. The CDR3 DNA reads as TGTGCCAGCGGAAGGGTTGGCACAGATACGCAGTATTTT. Complete variable domain (other parts from reference TRBV9 and TRBJ2-3): DSGVTQTPKHLITATGQRVTLRCSPRSGDLSVYWYQQSLDQGLQFLIQYYNGEERAKGNILERFSAQQFPDLHSELNLSSLELGDSALYFCASGRVGTDTQYFGPGTRLTVL.